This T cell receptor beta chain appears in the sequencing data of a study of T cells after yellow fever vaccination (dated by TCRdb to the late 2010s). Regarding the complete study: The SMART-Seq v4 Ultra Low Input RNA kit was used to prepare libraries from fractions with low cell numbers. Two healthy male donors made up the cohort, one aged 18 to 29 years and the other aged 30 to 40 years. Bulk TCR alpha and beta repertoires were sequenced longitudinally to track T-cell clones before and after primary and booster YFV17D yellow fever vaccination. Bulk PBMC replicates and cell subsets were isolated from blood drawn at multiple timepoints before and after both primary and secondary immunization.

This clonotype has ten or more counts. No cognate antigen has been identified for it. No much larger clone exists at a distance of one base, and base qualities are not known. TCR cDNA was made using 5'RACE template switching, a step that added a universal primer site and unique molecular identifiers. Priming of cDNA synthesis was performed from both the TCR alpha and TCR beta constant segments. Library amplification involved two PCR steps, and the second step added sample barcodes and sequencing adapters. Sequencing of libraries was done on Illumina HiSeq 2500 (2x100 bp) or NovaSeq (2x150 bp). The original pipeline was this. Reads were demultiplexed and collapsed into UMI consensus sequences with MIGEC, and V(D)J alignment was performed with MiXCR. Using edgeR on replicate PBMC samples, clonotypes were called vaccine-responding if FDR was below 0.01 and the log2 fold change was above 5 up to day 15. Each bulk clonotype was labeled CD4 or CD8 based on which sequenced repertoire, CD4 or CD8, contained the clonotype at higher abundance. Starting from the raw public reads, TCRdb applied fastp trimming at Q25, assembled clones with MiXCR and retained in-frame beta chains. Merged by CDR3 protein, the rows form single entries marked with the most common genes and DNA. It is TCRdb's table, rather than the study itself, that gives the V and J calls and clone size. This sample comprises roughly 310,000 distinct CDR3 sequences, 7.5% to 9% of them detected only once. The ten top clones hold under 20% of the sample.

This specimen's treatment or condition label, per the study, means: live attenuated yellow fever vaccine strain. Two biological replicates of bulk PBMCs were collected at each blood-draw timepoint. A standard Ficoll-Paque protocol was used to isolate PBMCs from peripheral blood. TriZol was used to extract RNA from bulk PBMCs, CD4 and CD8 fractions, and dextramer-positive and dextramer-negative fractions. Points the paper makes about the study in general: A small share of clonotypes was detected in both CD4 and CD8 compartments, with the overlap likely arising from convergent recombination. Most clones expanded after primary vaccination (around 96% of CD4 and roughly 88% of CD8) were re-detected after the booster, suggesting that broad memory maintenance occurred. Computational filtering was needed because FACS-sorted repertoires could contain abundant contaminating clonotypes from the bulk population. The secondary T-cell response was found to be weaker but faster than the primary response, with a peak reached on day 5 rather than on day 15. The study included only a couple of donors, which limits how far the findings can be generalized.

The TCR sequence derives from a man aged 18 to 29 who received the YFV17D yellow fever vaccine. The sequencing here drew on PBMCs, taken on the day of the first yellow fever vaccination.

CDR3 region: CASSPPTPGIRSGANVLTF. The DNA reads as follows: TGTGCCAGCTCACCACCTACTCCAGGGATAAGATCTGGGGCCAACGTCCTGACTTTC. The V gene is TRBV18 and the J gene is TRBJ2-6; the D gene is perhaps TRBD1, on 5 matching bases. The CDR3 has 19 amino acids, counting the end cysteine and phenylalanine. CDR3 DNA only is kept here, 57 bases in frame from base 1. Via the germline V gene, CDR1 is KGHSH and CDR2 LQKENI. The junction shows trimming of 0 bases on V and 1 base on J, plus 16 bases between the germline ends.